The rows below give T cell receptor beta chains drawn from one sample of a study of T-cell memory formation after mild COVID-19. MiXCR was run by TCRdb on the 5' RACE reads, yielding one entry per CDR3 protein. This sample has hundreds of thousands of distinct CDR3 sequences; less than 20% occur once, and the top ten carry approximately 20%. Sequencing input: PBMCs or a T cell subset sorted from them (not recorded which). Source of these receptors: a man between 18 and 29 years old who had mild COVID-19 (a few samples of this study predate the infection). Cell type and time point are not known. Each CDR3 is given with its conserved first and last residue. The order of the fields is J gene, V gene, clone size, D gene, CDR3 protein, CDR3 DNA. D genes are given only for firm matches. Part of the rows lack a size; the others show once, few, many or a class for expanded clones.

J gene: TRBJ1-5; V gene: TRBV27; clone size: few; D gene: NA; CDR3 protein: CASSLRRSSNQPQHF; CDR3 DNA: TGTGCCAGCAGTTTAAGACGCAGCAGCAATCAGCCCCAGCATTTT
J gene: TRBJ2-3; V gene: TRBV7-3; clone size: few; D gene: TRBD2; CDR3 protein: CASSAWGRASGKDTQYF; CDR3 DNA: TGTGCCAGCAGCGCCTGGGGACGGGCTAGCGGGAAAGATACGCAGTATTTT
J gene: TRBJ1-2; V gene: TRBV11-2; clone size: NA; D gene: NA; CDR3 protein: CASSVLGNVLSYTF; CDR3 DNA: TGTGCCAGCAGCGTTCTCGGGAACGTTCTTAGCTACACCTTC
J gene: TRBJ1-6; V gene: TRBV4-1; clone size: few; D gene: NA; CDR3 protein: CASSQAGADSPLHF; CDR3 DNA: TGCGCCAGCAGCCAAGCCGGTGCTGACTCACCCCTCCACTTT
J gene: TRBJ2-5; V gene: TRBV7-3; clone size: NA; D gene: TRBD2; CDR3 protein: CASSLLAGGPQETQYF; CDR3 DNA: TGTGCCAGCAGCTTGCTAGCGGGGGGCCCCCAAGAGACCCAGTACTTC
J gene: TRBJ2-3; V gene: TRBV7-9; clone size: few; D gene: NA; CDR3 protein: CASSLVPLPDTQYF; CDR3 DNA: TGTGCCAGCAGCTTAGTGCCCCTGCCAGATACGCAGTATTTT
J gene: TRBJ1-6; V gene: TRBV12-3/TRBV12-4; clone size: few; D gene: NA; CDR3 protein: CASSLRLSNYSPLHF; CDR3 DNA: TGTGCCAGCAGTTTGCGGCTTAGTAATTATTCACCCCTCCACTTT
J gene: TRBJ1-5; V gene: TRBV29-1; clone size: NA; D gene: TRBD1; CDR3 protein: CSAQHRGDQPQHF; CDR3 DNA: TGCAGCGCCCAGCACAGGGGAGATCAGCCCCAGCATTTT
J gene: TRBJ1-2; V gene: TRBV4-1; clone size: few; D gene: NA; CDR3 protein: CASSQGRQEIYGYTF; CDR3 DNA: TGCGCCAGCAGCCAAGGTCGACAGGAGATCTATGGCTACACCTTC
J gene: TRBJ1-2; V gene: TRBV29-1; clone size: NA; D gene: NA; CDR3 protein: CSGLTAGLAGYTF; CDR3 DNA: TGCAGCGGATTGACAGCTGGGCTGGCAGGCTACACCTTC
J gene: TRBJ1-4; V gene: TRBV6-5; clone size: many; D gene: NA; CDR3 protein: CASRLGRREKLFF; CDR3 DNA: TGTGCCTCGCGGTTGGGGAGGCGTGAAAAACTGTTTTTT
J gene: TRBJ1-5; V gene: TRBV12-3/TRBV12-4; clone size: NA; D gene: NA; CDR3 protein: CASSFTGVTQPQHF; CDR3 DNA: TGTGCCAGCAGTTTTACTGGGGTAACTCAGCCCCAGCATTTT
J gene: TRBJ1-6; V gene: TRBV4-3; clone size: NA; D gene: TRBD1; CDR3 protein: CASSQDRQGGNSPLHF; CDR3 DNA: TGCGCCAGCAGCCAAGATCGACAGGGAGGGAATTCACCCCTCCACTTT
J gene: TRBJ1-2; V gene: TRBV5-1; clone size: many; D gene: NA; CDR3 protein: CASSLEPTANYGYTF; CDR3 DNA: TGCGCCAGCAGCTTGGAGCCGACAGCTAACTATGGCTACACCTTC
J gene: TRBJ1-5; V gene: TRBV4-1; clone size: few; D gene: NA; CDR3 protein: CASSKGGVGQPQHF; CDR3 DNA: TGCGCCAGCAGCAAAGGTGGTGTAGGGCAGCCCCAGCATTTT
J gene: TRBJ2-3; V gene: TRBV7-3; clone size: NA; D gene: NA; CDR3 protein: CASSASPASDTQYF; CDR3 DNA: TGTGCCAGCAGCGCCTCCCCTGCGTCAGATACGCAGTATTTT
J gene: TRBJ2-7; V gene: TRBV7-2; clone size: many; D gene: TRBD1; CDR3 protein: CASILGTGGSSYEQYF; CDR3 DNA: TGTGCCAGCATTCTTGGGACAGGGGGAAGCTCCTACGAGCAGTACTTC
J gene: TRBJ1-5; V gene: TRBV5-5; clone size: few; D gene: NA; CDR3 protein: CASSRDGRDRPQHF; CDR3 DNA: TGTGCCAGCAGTCGGGACGGCAGAGATCGGCCCCAGCATTTT
J gene: TRBJ2-1; V gene: TRBV12-3/TRBV12-4; clone size: many; D gene: NA; CDR3 protein: CASSLVWGSSYNEQFF; CDR3 DNA: TGTGCCAGCAGTTTAGTATGGGGGAGCTCCTACAATGAGCAGTTCTTC
J gene: TRBJ2-5; V gene: TRBV20-1; clone size: NA; D gene: TRBD2; CDR3 protein: CSARRGGGVETQYF; CDR3 DNA: TGCAGTGCTAGGCGCGGGGGAGGCGTAGAGACCCAGTACTTC
J gene: TRBJ1-1; V gene: TRBV7-2; clone size: once; D gene: NA; CDR3 protein: CASSLGEEVTEAFF; CDR3 DNA: TGTGCCAGCAGCTTAGGAGAAGAGGTCACTGAAGCTTTCTTT
J gene: TRBJ2-3; V gene: TRBV29-1; clone size: few; D gene: NA; CDR3 protein: CSVDHSTDTQYF; CDR3 DNA: TGCAGCGTTGACCACAGCACAGATACGCAGTATTTT
J gene: TRBJ2-3; V gene: TRBV5-4; clone size: few; D gene: TRBD2; CDR3 protein: CASRGGAGGRTDTQYF; CDR3 DNA: TGTGCCAGCAGAGGGGGAGCGGGGGGCCGCACAGATACGCAGTATTTT
J gene: TRBJ2-2; V gene: TRBV6-5; clone size: NA; D gene: NA; CDR3 protein: CASQSDTGELFF; CDR3 DNA: TGTGCCAGTCAGTCCGACACCGGGGAGCTGTTTTTT
J gene: TRBJ2-1; V gene: TRBV6-5; clone size: NA; D gene: TRBD1; CDR3 protein: CASSYSDRAREQFF; CDR3 DNA: TGTGCCAGCAGTTACTCGGACAGGGCAAGAGAGCAGTTCTTC
J gene: TRBJ2-1; V gene: TRBV20-1; clone size: few; D gene: TRBD2; CDR3 protein: CSARTSGGYYNEQFF; CDR3 DNA: TGCAGTGCTAGGACTAGCGGGGGGTACTACAATGAGCAGTTCTTC
J gene: TRBJ1-5; V gene: TRBV6-5; clone size: NA; D gene: NA; CDR3 protein: CASSFSDSNQPQHF; CDR3 DNA: TGTGCCAGCAGTTTCAGTGATAGCAATCAGCCCCAGCATTTT
J gene: TRBJ1-6; V gene: TRBV2; clone size: NA; D gene: NA; CDR3 protein: CASSESYGGSPLHF; CDR3 DNA: TGTGCCAGCAGTGAATCGTATGGCGGTTCACCCCTCCACTTT
J gene: TRBJ1-4; V gene: TRBV4-1; clone size: few; D gene: NA; CDR3 protein: CASRSPATNEKLFF; CDR3 DNA: TGCGCCAGCAGATCACCTGCAACTAATGAAAAACTGTTTTTT
J gene: TRBJ2-7; V gene: TRBV20-1; clone size: once; D gene: TRBD2; CDR3 protein: CSPSVPSSGPYEQYF; CDR3 DNA: TGCAGTCCTAGTGTTCCGTCTAGCGGACCCTACGAGCAGTACTTC
J gene: TRBJ1-5; V gene: TRBV12-3/TRBV12-4; clone size: NA; D gene: NA; CDR3 protein: CASSSARQPQHF; CDR3 DNA: TGTGCCAGCAGTTCGGCGAGGCAGCCCCAGCATTTT
J gene: TRBJ2-3; V gene: TRBV5-1; clone size: many; D gene: NA; CDR3 protein: CASSEAASTDTQYF; CDR3 DNA: TGCGCCAGCAGCGAGGCAGCTAGCACAGATACGCAGTATTTT
J gene: TRBJ1-4; V gene: TRBV5-1; clone size: NA; D gene: NA; CDR3 protein: CAISLQGMEEKLFF; CDR3 DNA: TGCGCCATCAGCTTGCAAGGGATGGAAGAAAAACTGTTTTTT
J gene: TRBJ2-7; V gene: TRBV4-3; clone size: NA; D gene: NA; CDR3 protein: CASSQDLAGSSYEQYF; CDR3 DNA: TGCGCCAGCAGCCAAGATCTGGCGGGGTCGAGCTACGAGCAGTACTTC
J gene: TRBJ1-3; V gene: TRBV25-1; clone size: NA; D gene: NA; CDR3 protein: CASSPKKWEQGVLGNTIYF; CDR3 DNA: TGTGCCAGCAGTCCAAAAAAGTGGGAACAGGGTGTACTCGGAAACACCATATATTTT